The sequence of this TCR beta chain was determined in a study of vaccination effects on CD4 cells after COVID-19. Regarding this clone: Its matching antigen is unknown.

Trimming stripped 3 bases from V and 5 bases from J, with 8 bases between. The CDR3 is 13 amino acids. Looked up from germline, CDR1 is LGHDT and CDR2 is YNNKEL (reference sequence). Subsequent to a culture period of under twelve days, CD4+ T cells were isolated. This table comes from immunoSEQ multiplex PCR, and its TCRdb copy is limited to in-frame clones, with some not included. The table shows 20,000 to 25,000 clones, with approximately 73% occurring only once. Broader study findings: Researchers reported few convalescent patients and no early post-infection timepoints in the study.

V usage is TRBV3-1 (or the pseudogene TRBV3-2) and J usage is TRBJ2-1; D gene unclear. This specimen consisted of CD4+ T cells from PBMCs cultured without peptide, obtained before COVID-19 vaccination. This clonotype originated in a human donor who received a COVID-19 vaccine. Here the CDR3 DNA reads TGTGCCAGCAGCCATGACACGAACAATGAGCAGTTCTTC. It specifies CASSHDTNNEQFF.